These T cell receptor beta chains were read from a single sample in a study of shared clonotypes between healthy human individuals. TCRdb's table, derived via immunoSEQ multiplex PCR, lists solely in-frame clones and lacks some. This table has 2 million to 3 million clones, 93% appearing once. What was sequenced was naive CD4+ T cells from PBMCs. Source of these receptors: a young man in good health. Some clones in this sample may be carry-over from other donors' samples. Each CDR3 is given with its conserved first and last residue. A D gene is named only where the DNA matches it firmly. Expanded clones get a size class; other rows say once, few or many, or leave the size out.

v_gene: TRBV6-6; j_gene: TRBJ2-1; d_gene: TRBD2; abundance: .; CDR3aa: CATGLAGLGEQFF; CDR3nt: TGTGCCACGGGACTAGCGGGCCTCGGAGAGCAGTTCTTC
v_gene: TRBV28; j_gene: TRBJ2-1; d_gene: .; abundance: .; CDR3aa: CASRGGRNEQFF; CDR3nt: TGTGCCAGCAGGGGTGGGCGGAATGAGCAGTTCTTC
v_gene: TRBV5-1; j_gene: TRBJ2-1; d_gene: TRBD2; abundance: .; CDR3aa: CASSLSAGGPLYNEQFF; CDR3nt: TGCGCCAGCAGCTTGTCGGCGGGAGGCCCACTATACAATGAGCAGTTCTTC
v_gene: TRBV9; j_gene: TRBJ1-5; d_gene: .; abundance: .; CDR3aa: CASSSGPVAQPQHF; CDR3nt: TGTGCCAGCAGCTCAGGCCCGGTGGCTCAGCCCCAGCATTTT
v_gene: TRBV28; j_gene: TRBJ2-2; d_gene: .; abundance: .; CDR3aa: CASSLGGNTGELFF; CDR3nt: TGTGCCAGCAGTTTAGGAGGTAACACCGGGGAGCTGTTTTTT
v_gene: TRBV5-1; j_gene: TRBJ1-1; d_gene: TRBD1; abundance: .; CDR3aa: CASSMTGVSNTEAFF; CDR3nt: TGCGCCAGCAGCATGACAGGGGTGTCGAACACTGAAGCTTTCTTT
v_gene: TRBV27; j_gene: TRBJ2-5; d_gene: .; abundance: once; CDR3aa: CASSGTPRETQYF; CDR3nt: TGTGCCAGCAGTGGGACCCCCCGGGAGACCCAGTACTTC
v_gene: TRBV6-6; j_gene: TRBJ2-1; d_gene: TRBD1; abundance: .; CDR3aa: CASSYAAGQGGNEQFF; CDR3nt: TGTGCCAGCAGTTACGCGGCGGGACAGGGGGGCAATGAGCAGTTCTTC
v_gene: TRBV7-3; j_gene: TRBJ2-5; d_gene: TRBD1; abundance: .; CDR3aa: CASSSDREETQYF; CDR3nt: TGTGCCAGCAGCTCGGACAGGGAAGAGACCCAGTACTTC
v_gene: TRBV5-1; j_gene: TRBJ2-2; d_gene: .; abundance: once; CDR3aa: CASSLGLGNTGELFF; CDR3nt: TGCGCCAGCAGCTTGGGACTAGGGAACACCGGGGAGCTGTTTTTT
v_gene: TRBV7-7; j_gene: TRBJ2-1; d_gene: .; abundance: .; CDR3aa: CASSSQGTEEQFF; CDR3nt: TGTGCCAGCAGCTCCCAGGGCACGGAGGAGCAGTTCTTC
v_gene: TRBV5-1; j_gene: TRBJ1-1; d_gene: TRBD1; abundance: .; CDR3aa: CASSFSDRGRGSSEAFF; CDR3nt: TGCGCCAGCAGCTTTTCGGACAGGGGGCGCGGAAGTAGTGAAGCTTTCTTT
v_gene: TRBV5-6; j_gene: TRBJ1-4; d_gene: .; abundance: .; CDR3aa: CASSVDPRDEKLFF; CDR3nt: TGTGCCAGCAGCGTAGACCCTAGGGATGAAAAACTGTTTTTT
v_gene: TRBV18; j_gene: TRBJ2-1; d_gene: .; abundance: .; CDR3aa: CASSLLRGDEQFF; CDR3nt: TGTGCCAGCTCACTGTTACGGGGCGATGAGCAGTTCTTC
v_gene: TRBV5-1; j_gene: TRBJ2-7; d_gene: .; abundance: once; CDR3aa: CASSVGRIYEQYF; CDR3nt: TGCGCCAGCAGCGTCGGACGGATCTACGAGCAGTACTTC
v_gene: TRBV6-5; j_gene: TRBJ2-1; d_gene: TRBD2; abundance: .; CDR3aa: CASSSPGRGSYNEQFF; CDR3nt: TGTGCCAGCAGTTCCCCGGGGAGGGGCTCCTACAATGAGCAGTTCTTC
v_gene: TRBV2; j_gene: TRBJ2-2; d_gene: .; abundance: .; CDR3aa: CASTVTGELFF; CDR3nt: TGTGCCAGCACGGTCACCGGGGAGCTGTTTTTT
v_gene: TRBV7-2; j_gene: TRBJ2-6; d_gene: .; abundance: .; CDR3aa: CASSRDRNSGANVLTF; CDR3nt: TGTGCCAGCAGCCGTGACAGGAACTCTGGGGCCAACGTCCTGACTTTC
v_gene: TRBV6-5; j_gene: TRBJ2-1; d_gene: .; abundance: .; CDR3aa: CASRQDSYNEQFF; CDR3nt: TGTGCCAGCAGACAGGACTCCTACAATGAGCAGTTCTTC
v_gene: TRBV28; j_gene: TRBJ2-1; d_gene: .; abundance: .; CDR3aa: CASSLGGTMAYNEQFF; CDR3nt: TGTGCCAGCAGTTTGGGCGGGACGATGGCCTACAATGAGCAGTTCTTC
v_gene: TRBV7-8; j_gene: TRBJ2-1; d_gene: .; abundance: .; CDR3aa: CASSLALQGQIF; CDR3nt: TGTGCCAGCAGCTTAGCGCTGCAGGGTCAAATCTTC
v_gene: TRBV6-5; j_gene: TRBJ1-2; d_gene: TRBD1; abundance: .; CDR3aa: CASSRTGIRGGYTF; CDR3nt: TGTGCCAGCAGCAGGACAGGGATAAGGGGCGGCTACACCTTC
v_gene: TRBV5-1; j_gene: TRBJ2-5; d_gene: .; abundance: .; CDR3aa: CASSLGTGSGETQYF; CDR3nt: TGCGCCAGCAGCTTGGGTACAGGTTCGGGGGAGACCCAGTACTTC
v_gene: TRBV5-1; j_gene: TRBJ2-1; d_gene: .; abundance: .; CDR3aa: CASSLADPSSYNEQFF; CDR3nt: TGCGCCAGCAGCTTGGCCGACCCGAGCTCCTACAATGAGCAGTTCTTC
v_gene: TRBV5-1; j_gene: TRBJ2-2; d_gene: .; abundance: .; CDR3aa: CASSNQGVNTGELFF; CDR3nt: TGCGCCAGCAGCAACCAGGGCGTGAACACCGGGGAGCTGTTTTTT
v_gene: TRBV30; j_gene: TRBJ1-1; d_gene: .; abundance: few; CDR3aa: CAWSVFTVATEAFF; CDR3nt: TGTGCCTGGAGTGTATTTACTGTAGCCACTGAAGCTTTCTTT
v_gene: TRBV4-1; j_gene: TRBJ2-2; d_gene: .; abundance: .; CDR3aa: CASSQPLRSRGPGELFF; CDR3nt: TGCGCCAGCAGTCAGCCGCTAAGATCAAGGGGTCCCGGGGAGCTGTTTTTT